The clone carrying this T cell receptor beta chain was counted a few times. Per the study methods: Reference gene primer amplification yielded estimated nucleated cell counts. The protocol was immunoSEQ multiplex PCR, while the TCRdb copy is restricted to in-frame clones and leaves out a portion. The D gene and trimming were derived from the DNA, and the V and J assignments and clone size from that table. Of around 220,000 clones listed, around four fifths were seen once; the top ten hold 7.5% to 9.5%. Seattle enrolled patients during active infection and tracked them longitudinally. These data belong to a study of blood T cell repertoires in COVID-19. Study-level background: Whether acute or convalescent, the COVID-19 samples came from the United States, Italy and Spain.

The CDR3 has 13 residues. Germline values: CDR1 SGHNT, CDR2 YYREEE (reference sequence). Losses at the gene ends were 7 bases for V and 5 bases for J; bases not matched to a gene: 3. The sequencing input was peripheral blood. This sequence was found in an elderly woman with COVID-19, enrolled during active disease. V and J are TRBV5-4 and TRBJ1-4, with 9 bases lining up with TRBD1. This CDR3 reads CASRTGVNEKLFF. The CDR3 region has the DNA TGTGCCAGCCGGACAGGGGTAAATGAAAAACTGTTTTTT.